A single sample is the source of the 16 T cell receptor beta chains below, sequenced in a study of cytomegalovirus exposure and HLA in healthy donors. Primers included in the PCR were 60 Vbeta and 13 Jbeta primers. Data came from immunoSEQ multiplex PCR; TCRdb stores just in-frame clones and leaves some out. The sample gives approximately 100,000 clones, over 70% of which show up once; 9.5% to 12% is in the top ten. Sequenced material: PBMCs. All receptors derive from a young man in good health and CMV-seropositive.

The chain combines TRBV7-6 with TRBJ1-6, with D perhaps matching TRBD1 (5 bases). CDR3 length: 15 residues. Germline values: CDR1 SGHVS, CDR2 FNYEAQ. Trimming removed 6 bases from V and 5 bases from J, with 14 bases in between. CDR3 DNA: TGTGCCAGCAGGCGGAGGGTACAGGATAATTCACCCCTCCACTTT. It yields the protein CASRRRVQDNSPLHF.

This chain joins TRBV11-2 and TRBJ2-6; possibly TRBD1 for D (5 bases). V lost 2 bases and J lost 3, with 11 bases in between. Germline CDR1 reads SGHAT; CDR2 reads FQNNGV. The CDR3 sequence is 16 residues long. CDR3 protein: CASSLRGIGGANVLTF. In nucleotides, the CDR3 is TGTGCCAGCAGCTTAAGGGGTATCGGTGGGGCCAACGTCCTGACTTTC.

The V gene is TRBV4-1, the J gene TRBJ2-5; D is perhaps TRBD1 (6 bases). The V end lost 4 bases, the J end lost 4 bases, and 16 bases lay between the germline ends. The CDR3 consists of 15 residues. Germline V gene data show CDR1 as MGHRA and CDR2 as YSYEKL. CDR3 in amino acids: CASSRSEGEVETQYF. The DNA for the CDR3 is TGCGCCAGCAGCCGATCAGAGGGGGAAGTAGAGACCCAGTACTTC.

The rearrangement joins TRBV6-5 to TRBJ2-7; weak D call: TRBD1 (5 bases). The V gene's germline CDR1 is MNHEY and CDR2 SVGAGI. V lost 6 bases, J lost 2 bases, and 14 bases lay in between. This CDR3 comprises 14 residues. The CDR3 nucleotides are TGTGCCAGCAGGAGCCAGGGTCCGGCCTACGAGCAGTACTTC. Its protein is CASRSQGPAYEQYF.

The CDR3 nucleotides are TGTGCCAGCACCACAAGCGGGGGGAGGGGGACAGATACGCAGTATTTT. It translates to CASTTSGGRGTDTQYF. This chain joins TRBV6-6 and TRBJ2-3; 9 nucleotides match TRBD2. The CDR3 consists of 16 residues. V shed 7 bases and J 3 bases; nucleotides not matched to a gene: 11. Germline-derived CDR1 and CDR2 are MNHNY and SVGAGI (reference sequence).

The chain employs TRBV13 and TRBJ1-1, with a tentative D call TRBD1 (6 bases). This CDR3 is 12 amino acids long. Looked up from germline, CDR1 is PRHDT and CDR2 is FYEKMQ (reference sequence). Trimming left V 11 bases short and J 4 bases short, with 14 bases between. This CDR3 reads CAAGARGTEAFF. In DNA, the CDR3 is TGTGCCGCGGGGGCGCGAGGCACTGAAGCTTTCTTT.

The V call is TRBV5-1, the J call TRBJ2-6; 8 positions agree with TRBD1. CDR1 is SGHRS, CDR2 YFSETQ, per germline. The trim removed 4 bases at V and 4 bases at J, leaving 7 bases unmatched. The CDR3 consists of 16 residues. The CDR3 is CASSGRTGIGANVLTF. The CDR3 nucleotides read TGCGCCAGCAGCGGTCGGACAGGGATCGGGGCCAACGTCCTGACTTTC.

This chain uses TRBV5-4 with TRBJ2-7; no clear D. There are 16 residues in the CDR3. V gave up 3 bases and J gave up 2 bases, with 18 bases separating them. Germline lookup yields CDR1 SGHNT and CDR2 YYREEE (reference sequence). The CDR3 sequence is CASSSGLVGSPYEQYF. DNA for the CDR3: TGTGCCAGCAGCTCGGGTTTGGTCGGATCGCCCTACGAGCAGTACTTC.

This clone was seen a few times. V gene TRBV14 combines with J gene TRBJ2-1, with TRBD2 as a possible D gene (5 bases). The CDR3 runs 16 residues. V gave up 6 bases and J gave up 0 bases, with 15 bases separating them. The germline V gene encodes CDR1 SGHDN and CDR2 FVKESK. CDR3 nucleotides: TGTGCCAGCAGTCCCCTAGCTCGAAGCTCCTACAATGAGCAGTTCTTC. Protein product: CASSPLARSSYNEQFF.

The V gene is TRBV6-1, the J gene TRBJ2-1, with 14 bases matching TRBD2. Germline CDR1 and CDR2: MNHNS and SASEGT. The CDR3 consists of 19 residues. With V trimmed by 2 bases and J by 4 bases, 10 bases remained unmatched. This CDR3 reads CASSENGLAGGRIYNEQFF. CDR3 DNA sequence: TGTGCCAGCAGTGAAAACGGACTAGCGGGGGGCCGAATTTACAATGAGCAGTTCTTC.

The chain combines TRBV5-8 with TRBJ1-5; the D is unclear. V was pared by 5 bases and J by 8 bases, with 11 bases between. The CDR3 extends over 12 amino acids. Germline V gene lookup returns CDR1 SGHTS and CDR2 YDEGEE. CDR3: CASSYPREPQHF. For the CDR3, the DNA is TGTGCCAGCAGTTACCCGCGGGAGCCCCAGCATTTT.

This chain connects TRBV10-3 to TRBJ2-7; 7 nucleotides agree with TRBD1. Germline loops: CDR1 ENHRY, CDR2 SYGVKD. The CDR3 has 15 residues. Trimming cost V 7 bases and J 0 bases; bases outside gene matches: 9. CDR3 region: CAITTGQTSSYEQYF. For the CDR3, the DNA is TGTGCCATCACTACGGGACAGACCAGCTCCTACGAGCAGTACTTC.

V usage is TRBV5-1 and J usage is TRBJ2-6; TRBD2 might be the D (6 bases). The CDR3 covers 15 residues. V dropped 4 bases and J dropped 2 bases, with 10 bases sitting between them. Germline V gene lookup returns CDR1 SGHRS and CDR2 YFSETQ. CDR3 nucleotides: TGCGCCAGCAGCGCGGGGACCGCTGGGGCCAACGTCCTGACTTTC. Amino acids: CASSAGTAGANVLTF.

The CDR3 loop is CASSPPGLRGPGNQPQHF. CDR3 nucleotide sequence: TGTGCCAGCTCACCACCAGGGTTGAGGGGGCCGGGCAATCAGCCCCAGCATTTT. V and J are TRBV18 and TRBJ1-5, with TRBD1 matching over 7 bases. CDR1 is KGHSH, CDR2 LQKENI, per germline. The J segment lost 2 bases and the V segment lost 0 bases, leaving 10 bases of the junction unmatched. The CDR3 has 18 amino acids. Variable domain in full (rest from reference TRBV18 and TRBJ1-5): NAGVMQNPRHLVRRRGQEARLRCSPMKGHSHVYWYRQLPEEGLKFMVYLQKENIIDESGMPKERFSAEFPKEGPSILRIQQVVRGDSAAYFCASSPPGLRGPGNQPQHFGDGTRLSIL.

About this clone: This CDR3 fails to terminate in the conserved phenylalanine or tryptophan, so it likely reflects a read error. The chain joins TRBV27 to TRBJ1-1; D is possibly TRBD1 (5 bases). V dropped 8 bases and J dropped 3 bases, with 16 bases sitting between them. This CDR3 comprises 14 residues. The germline CDR1 and CDR2 sequences are MNHEY and SMNVEV (reference sequence). The DNA of the CDR3 is TGTGCCAGCCGTTCGGGGGTTGGGTACACTGAAGCTTTCGTT. Its protein is CASRSGVGYTEAFV.

The rearrangement links TRBV11-2 to TRBJ2-7, with 8 bases matching TRBD1. V was pared by 7 bases and J by 3 bases, with 11 bases of the junction left unmatched. The CDR3 is 15 amino acids. Germline-derived CDR1 and CDR2 are SGHAT and FQNNGV. Written as DNA, the CDR3 is TGTGCCAGCACAATCCAGCGGACAGGGATCTACGAGCAGTACTTC. Translating it yields CASTIQRTGIYEQYF.